Listed here are 2 T cell receptor beta chains from one sample, sequenced in a study of cytomegalovirus exposure and HLA in healthy donors. With 60 Vbeta and 13 Jbeta primers, the PCR was carried out. Only in-frame clones appear in the TCRdb table, and some are missing; sequencing was by immunoSEQ multiplex PCR. This sample has 150,000 to 200,000 clones, with approximately 80% found just once. Material for sequencing was PBMCs. The origin of the receptors is a woman aged 25-40 years in good health and CMV-seropositive.

V usage is TRBV27 and J usage is TRBJ1-1, with 7 bases lining up with TRBD1. Germline CDR1 is MNHEY and CDR2 is SMNVEV (reference sequence). Trimming at V came to 6 bases and at J to 0 bases, leaving 4 bases not matched to a gene. The CDR3 runs 14 residues. The CDR3 here is CASSAGTVNTEAFF. The CDR3 DNA reads as TGTGCCAGCAGCGCCGGGACAGTGAACACTGAAGCTTTCTTT.

The chain uses TRBV2 and TRBJ2-7; perhaps TRBD2 as D (5 bases). Germline assignment: CDR1 SNHLY and CDR2 FYNNEI. This CDR3 comprises 11 residues. The V end lost 6 bases, the J end lost 6 bases, and 9 bases lay between the germline ends. CDR3 coding DNA: TGTGCCAGCAGGGGAGACTCCGAGCAGTACTTC. Translation: CASRGDSEQYF. Supplemented by reference TRBV2 and TRBJ2-7, the full variable domain reads EPEVTQTPSHQVTQMGQEVILRCVPISNHLYFYWYRQILGQKVEFLVSFYNNEISEKSEIFDDQFSVERPDGSNFTLKIRSTKLEDSAMYFCASRGDSEQYFGPGTRLTVT.